Described below is a single T cell receptor beta chain sequence and its context. This CDR3 has 15 amino acids. Deletions cut 0 bases from V and 4 bases from J, with 12 bases between. The germline V gene has CDR1 MGHRA and CDR2 YSYEKL. Method: immunoSEQ multiplex PCR; TCRdb's copy keeps in-frame clones and lacks some. The sample shows about 12,000 clones, 80% of them seen only once. This entry belongs to a study of somatic mutations in cytotoxic T cells in rheumatoid arthritis. Material: CD8+ T cells sorted from blood. The chain has TRBV4-1 and TRBJ1-2; unclear D gene. The receptor was derived from a man aged 45 to 65 in good health. CDR3 nucleotide sequence: TGCGCCAGCAGCCAAGATACTAGTTCGGGCTATGGCTACACCTTC. Residues: CASSQDTSSGYGYTF.